Presented here are 27 T cell receptor beta chains from one specimen sequenced in a study of Graves' ophthalmopathy and Graves' hyperthyroidism. Amplification targeted the TCR beta CDR3 regions, with RNA transcripts as the source material. After a first-round RT-PCR with HTBI primers, a second-round multiplex PCR was run. TCRdb recomputed calls from the multiplex PCR reads with MiXCR, one row per CDR3 protein. The repertoire holds some 750,000 distinct CDR3 sequences, with approximately 40% as singletons. Sequenced: peripheral blood. The receptors here all came from an adult man with Graves' ophthalmopathy.

This clonotype was picked up many times. The chain combines TRBV29-1 with TRBJ2-7, with D perhaps TRBD2 (6 bases). CDR1 SQVTM and CDR2 ANQGSEA come from the germline V gene. The CDR3 has 10 amino acids. V was clipped by 6 bases and J by 5 bases, with 8 bases between them. CDR3 nucleotide sequence: TGCAGCGTCAGGGAGGACGAGCAGTACTTC. Translating gives CSVREDEQYF.

This clonotype turned up a few times. This chain connects TRBV7-9 to TRBJ1-6, with unresolved D. The CDR3 is 18 amino acids. CDR1 and CDR2 (germline): SEHNR, FQNEAQ (reference sequence). The ends were cut back, 6 bases at V and 5 bases at J, with 23 bases in the middle. CDR3 residues: CASSQKYTTPSNNSPLHF. CDR3 DNA: TGTGCCAGCAGTCAGAAGTACACCACACCATCGAATAATTCACCCCTCCACTTT.

V and J are TRBV5-5 and TRBJ1-6, with 10 nucleotides matching TRBD1. CDR1 is SGHKS and CDR2 is YYEKEE in the germline V gene (reference sequence). There are 16 residues in the CDR3. Trimming cost V 3 bases and J 9 bases; bases outside gene matches: 9. The CDR3 region is CASSSTGGPAGSPLHF. CDR3 coding DNA: TGTGCCAGCAGCTCGACAGGGGGCCCAGCGGGTTCACCCCTCCACTTT.

The CDR3 DNA reads as TGTGCCAGCACCAGGAACAAGGACAGGGGCAACTATGGCTACACCTTC. This encodes CASTRNKDRGNYGYTF. This chain links TRBV10-3 with TRBJ1-2; 9 positions match TRBD1. CDR1 and CDR2 from the germline V gene are ENHRY and SYGVKD. The CDR3 extends over 16 amino acids. J gave up 2 bases and V 10 bases, and 14 bases lay outside the gene matches.

This clonotype appeared a few times. The CDR3 loop reads CASSYSQIYEQYF. CDR3 in DNA: TGTGCCAGCAGTTACTCCCAGATCTACGAGCAGTACTTC. This sequence joins TRBV6-2 or TRBV6-3 and TRBJ2-7, with D hard to call. This CDR3 is built from 13 residues. CDR1 and CDR2 from the germline V gene are MNHEY and SVGEGT. V dropped 0 bases and J dropped 3 bases, with 6 bases sitting between them.

The chain carries TRBV9 and TRBJ1-2; TRBD1 matches 10 bases. Germline assignment: CDR1 SGDLS and CDR2 YYNGEE. There are 14 residues in the CDR3. J was trimmed by 6 bases and V by 7 bases; bases with no gene match: 9. CDR3 region: CASSPDRGRDGYTF. For the CDR3, the DNA is TGTGCCAGCTCACCTGACAGGGGGCGAGATGGCTACACCTTC.

The chain couples TRBV29-1 to TRBJ2-7; 8 positions agree with TRBD1. The CDR3 runs to 13 residues. Germline values: CDR1 SQVTM, CDR2 ANQGSEA. With 7 bases clipped from V and 4 bases from J, the junction kept 9 bases outside the gene matches. The CDR3 here is CSDRTGIGYEQYF. The CDR3 DNA reads TGCAGCGATCGGACAGGGATCGGTTACGAGCAGTACTTC.

This clonotype was detected ten times or more. The rearrangement joins TRBV19 to TRBJ1-2; possible D gene TRBD1, 5 bases. Germline loops: CDR1 LNHDA, CDR2 SQIVND (reference sequence). The CDR3 is made up of 17 amino acids. Trimming stripped 3 bases from V and 2 bases from J, with 19 bases between. The CDR3 nucleotides are TGTGCCAGTAGTATCCTGGGACGGGAAAAATCAAACTATGGCTACACCTTC. It is translated as CASSILGREKSNYGYTF.

This clonotype was seen repeatedly, ten times or more. The V call is TRBV29-1, the J call TRBJ1-2, with a tentative D call TRBD1 (5 bases). In germline, CDR1 is SQVTM, CDR2 ANQGSEA. Between the trimmed V and J ends, which lost 7 bases and 2 bases, there was a span of 11 bases. The CDR3 has 12 amino acids. The chain's CDR3 is CSGDRLNYGYTF. CDR3 nucleotide sequence: TGCAGCGGGGACCGACTGAACTATGGCTACACCTTC. Full variable domain (outside the CDR3, taken from reference TRBV29-1 and TRBJ1-2): SAVISQKPSRDICQRGTSLTIQCQVDSQVTMMFWYRQQPGQSLTLIATANQGSEATYESGFVIDKFPISRPNLTFSTLTVSNMSPEDSSIYLCSGDRLNYGYTFGSGTRLTVV.

The rearrangement links TRBV19 to TRBJ2-7; D may be TRBD2 (6 bases). The germline gives CDR1 LNHDA, CDR2 SQIVND (reference sequence). This CDR3 region has 14 residues. The germline V and J ends were trimmed by 3 bases and 4 bases, with 13 bases remaining between them. As DNA, the CDR3 is TGTGCCAGTAGTATGGAGGGAAATGGTTACGAGCAGTACTTC. This gives the protein CASSMEGNGYEQYF.

This sequence joins TRBV11-2 and TRBJ2-5; TRBD2 matches at 12 bases. Germline values: CDR1 SGHAT, CDR2 FQNNGV. The length of the CDR3 is 18 residues. The V gene end was trimmed by 1 base and the J gene end by 2 bases; junction bases not matched to a gene: 8. The CDR3 is CASSLVSSGRVGQETQYF. CDR3 DNA: TGTGCCAGCAGCTTAGTATCTAGCGGGAGGGTAGGTCAAGAGACCCAGTACTTC.

V gene TRBV7-9 combines with J gene TRBJ2-2; 8 bases are shared with TRBD1. Losses at the gene ends were 5 bases for V and 4 bases for J; bases not matched to a gene: 3. The length of the CDR3 is 14 residues. Looked up from germline, CDR1 is SEHNR and CDR2 is FQNEAQ (reference sequence). CDR3 region: CASSTDRATGELFF. CDR3 in DNA: TGTGCCAGCAGCACGGACAGGGCCACCGGGGAGCTGTTTTTT.

Only a few counts were recorded for this clonotype. This CDR3 reads CASRTAPPNTEAFF. The CDR3 coding sequence is TGTGCCAGCAGAACGGCGCCCCCGAACACTGAAGCTTTCTTT. The chain carries TRBV12-3 or TRBV12-4 and TRBJ1-1; D ambiguous. V was trimmed by 6 bases and J by 1 base, leaving 12 bases between them. There are 14 residues in the CDR3.

V and J are TRBV24-1 and TRBJ1-5; the D gene is possibly TRBD1 (5 bases). Trimming left V 6 bases short and J 7 bases short, with 12 bases between. The CDR3 runs 13 residues. Germline V gives CDR1 KGHDR, CDR2 SFDVKD. The CDR3 nucleotides are TGTGCCACCAGTAACGGCAGGGAGCAGCCCCAGCATTTT. The encoded protein is CATSNGREQPQHF.

The chain uses TRBV20-1 and TRBJ2-7; D gene unclear. The CDR3 is made up of 14 amino acids. Germline values: CDR1 DFQATT, CDR2 SNEGSKA (reference sequence). Trimming left V 3 bases short and J 6 bases short, with 18 bases between. CDR3 in amino acids: CSASLPKGWSEQYF. The CDR3 DNA reads as TGCAGTGCTAGCTTACCGAAAGGGTGGTCCGAGCAGTACTTC.

In its sample, this clonotype was seen many times. The chain combines TRBV20-1 with TRBJ1-5, with TRBD1 as a possible D gene (6 bases). The CDR3 sequence is 14 residues long. CDR1 is DFQATT, CDR2 SNEGSKA, per germline (reference sequence). In nucleotides, the CDR3 is TGCAGCGCCTCAACAGGGTATAGCAATCAGCCCCAGCATTTT. Translation gives CSASTGYSNQPQHF.

This clonotype was observed a handful of times. The chain recombines TRBV10-3 with TRBJ1-2, with D unresolved. Germline assignment: CDR1 ENHRY and CDR2 SYGVKD. V shed 0 bases and J shed 8 bases, with 13 bases lying between them. The CDR3 extends over 14 amino acids. The CDR3 is CAISESNQGKGYTF. The CDR3, as DNA: TGTGCCATCAGTGAGTCGAATCAAGGGAAAGGCTACACCTTC.

This clonotype was seen only a few times. Germline is not matched at one junction end, which may reflect a read error. This chain uses TRBV10-3 with TRBJ2-2, with D possibly being TRBD2 (6 bases). Looked up from germline, CDR1 is ENHRY and CDR2 is SYGVKD. The CDR3 is 16 residues long. In nucleotides, the CDR3 is TGTGCCAGCAGTTACCGGGACTCCAGGAACACCGGGGAGCTGTTTTTT. Its protein is CASSYRDSRNTGELFF.

This sequence joins TRBV19 and TRBJ2-2; D is perhaps TRBD1 (5 bases). The CDR3 runs to 15 residues. CDR1 LNHDA and CDR2 SQIVND come from the germline V gene (reference sequence). Trimming took off 7 bases at V and 5 bases at J, with 17 bases between the two ends. The CDR3 loop reads CASTKGGARTGELFF. In nucleotides, the CDR3 is TGTGCCAGTACCAAAGGTGGGGCTCGTACCGGGGAGCTGTTTTTT. Filled out from reference TRBV19 and TRBJ2-2, the complete variable domain reads DGGITQSPKYLFRKEGQNVTLSCEQNLNHDAMYWYRQDPGQGLRLIYYSQIVNDFQKGDIAEGYSVSREKKESFPLTVTSAQKNPTAFYLCASTKGGARTGELFFGEGSRLTVL.

Remarks on this clonotype: Compared with germline, one end of the junction differs, possibly owing to a read error. The chain recombines TRBV29-1 with TRBJ1-1; the match to TRBD1 covers 8 bases. The CDR3 covers 14 residues. CDR1 is SQVTM and CDR2 is ANQGSEA in the germline V gene. The CDR3 region has the DNA TGCAGCGTCCCTAGTAACAGGGGGGTGACTGAAGTTTTCTTT. Residues: CSVPSNRGVTEVFF. The full variable domain, in which reference TRBV29-1 and TRBJ1-1 provide the parts outside the CDR3, is SAVISQKPSRDICQRGTSLTIQCQVDSQVTMMFWYRQQPGQSLTLIATANQGSEATYESGFVIDKFPISRPNLTFSTLTVSNMSPEDSSIYLCSVPSNRGVTEVFFGQGTRLTVV.

For this clonotype: A read error is the likely source, as a far larger clone sits one nucleotide away. As the CDR3 is not closed by the conserved phenylalanine or tryptophan, this likely results from a read error. The CDR3 DNA reads as TGTGCCAGCAGCTTAGAGCAAAACACTGAAGCTTTCCTT. Its translation is CASSLEQNTEAFL. The V and J genes are TRBV7-6 and TRBJ1-1; no reliable D call. The CDR3 consists of 13 residues. V shed 1 base and J shed 2 bases, with 5 bases lying between them. CDR1 and CDR2 from the germline V gene are SGHVS and FNYEAQ.

The gene calls are TRBV28 and TRBJ2-2; the D is unclear. Trimming cost V 6 bases and J 10 bases, with 9 bases left between them. CDR1 MDHEN and CDR2 SYDVKM come from the germline V gene. The CDR3 is made up of 11 amino acids. The CDR3, as DNA: TGTGCCAGCAGAAGCCGCGCGGAGCTGTTTTTT. Protein product: CASRSRAELFF.

The chain is built from TRBV10-3 and TRBJ1-3; D perhaps matches TRBD1 (6 bases). Germline loops: CDR1 ENHRY, CDR2 SYGVKD. The CDR3 is made up of 13 amino acids. V was clipped by 6 bases and J by 8 bases, with 14 bases between them. In nucleotides, the CDR3 is TGTGCCATCAGGACCGACGGGGGCTACACCATATATTTT. Encoded protein: CAIRTDGGYTIYF.

CDR3 nucleotide sequence: TGCAGCGTGGAAACAGGGGATGAGACCCAGTACTTC. Protein product: CSVETGDETQYF. The rearrangement joins TRBV29-1 to TRBJ2-5; 7 nucleotides align to TRBD1. The V gene's germline CDR1 is SQVTM and CDR2 ANQGSEA. The CDR3 has 12 amino acids. Losses at the gene ends were 6 bases for V and 5 bases for J; bases not matched to a gene: 6.

At least ten counts were recorded for this clonotype. CDR3 region: CASSELVGKPQHF. CDR3 nucleotide sequence: TGTGCCAGCAGTGAATTGGTCGGTAAGCCCCAGCATTTT. The chain links TRBV2 to TRBJ1-5; D is unclear. Trimming shortened V by 2 bases and J by 8 bases, and 10 bases separated the two germline ends. The germline V gene has CDR1 SNHLY and CDR2 FYNNEI. This CDR3 has 13 amino acids.

This clonotype was counted a few times. The chain joins TRBV6-6 to TRBJ1-1; tentatively, D is TRBD1 (6 bases). V was cut by 6 bases and J by 7 bases, with 15 bases left in between. Germline V CDR1 and CDR2: MNHNY, SVGAGI (reference sequence). The CDR3 contains 13 residues. The CDR3 sequence: CASSNEAGVEAFF. CDR3 DNA sequence: TGTGCCAGCAGCAACGAGGCAGGGGTTGAAGCTTTCTTT.

The V gene is TRBV4-2, the J gene TRBJ1-2, with D perhaps TRBD1 (5 bases). The CDR3 consists of 14 residues. V lost 7 bases to trimming and J lost 4 bases, with 16 bases between them. Germline-derived CDR1 and CDR2 are LGHNA and YNFKEQ. CDR3 sequence (DNA): TGTGCCAGCACCAAGACGGGGCTTGGCTATGGCTACACCTTC. Amino acid sequence: CASTKTGLGYGYTF.